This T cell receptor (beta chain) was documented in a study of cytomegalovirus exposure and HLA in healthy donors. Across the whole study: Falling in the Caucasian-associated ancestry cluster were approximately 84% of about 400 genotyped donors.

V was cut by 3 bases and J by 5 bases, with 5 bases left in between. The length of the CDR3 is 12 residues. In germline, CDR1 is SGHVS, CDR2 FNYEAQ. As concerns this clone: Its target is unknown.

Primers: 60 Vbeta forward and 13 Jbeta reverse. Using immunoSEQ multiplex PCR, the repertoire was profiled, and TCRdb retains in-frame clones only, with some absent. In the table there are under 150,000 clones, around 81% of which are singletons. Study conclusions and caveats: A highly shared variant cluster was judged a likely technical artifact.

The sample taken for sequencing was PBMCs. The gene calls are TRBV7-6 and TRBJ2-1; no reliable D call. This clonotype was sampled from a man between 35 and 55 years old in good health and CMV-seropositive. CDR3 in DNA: TGTGCCAGCAGCTTGGCCCACAATGAGCAGTTCTTC. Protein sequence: CASSLAHNEQFF. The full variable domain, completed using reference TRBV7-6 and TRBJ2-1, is GAGVSQSPRYKVTKRGQDVALRCDPISGHVSLYWYRQALGQGPEFLTYFNYEAQQDKSGLPNDRFSAERPEGSISTLTIQRTEQRDSAMYRCASSLAHNEQFFGPGTRLTVL.